These 9 T cell receptor beta chains were sequenced from one sample in a study of blood T cell repertoires in COVID-19 (dated by TCRdb to 2018 to 2020). Libraries came from the immunoSEQ multiplex PCR assay. The immuneACCESS repertoire file appears here via TCRdb, limited to in-frame rearrangements. These files lack a portion of the clones; in checked studies, under half of the deficit traces to unresolved V genes, and the cause of the others is not known. This sample is represented by roughly 120,000 clones; under 80% of them were singletons. 2% to 3% of the sample is taken by the ten largest. The sample taken for sequencing was peripheral blood. The source is a man aged 50 to 60 with acute or convalescent COVID-19.

The chain combines TRBV5-1 with TRBJ1-4; 7 bases line up with TRBD1. After removal of 1 base from V and 0 bases from J, the junction contained 6 bases not matched to a gene. CDR3 size: 17 residues. The germline V gene has CDR1 SGHRS and CDR2 YFSETQ. CDR3 sequence: CASSLYGTVATNEKLFF. CDR3 DNA sequence: TGCGCCAGCAGCTTGTATGGGACAGTTGCAACTAATGAAAAACTGTTTTTT.

The V gene is TRBV3-1 (or the pseudogene TRBV3-2), the J gene TRBJ2-5, with 7 bases matching TRBD1. With 2 bases clipped from V and 5 bases from J, the junction kept 5 bases outside the gene matches. The germline CDR1 and CDR2 sequences are LGHDT and YNNKEL (reference sequence). The CDR3 sequence is 14 residues long. The CDR3 sequence is CASSQQDRVETQYF. The CDR3 DNA is TGTGCCAGCAGCCAACAAGACAGGGTGGAGACCCAGTACTTC.

The chain uses TRBV5-1 and TRBJ2-7; 8 nucleotides align to TRBD1. Germline CDR1 reads SGHRS; CDR2 reads YFSETQ. Trimming at V came to 0 bases and at J to 6 bases, leaving 5 bases not matched to a gene. CDR3 length: 14 amino acids. This CDR3 reads CASSLDLQGGEQYF. The DNA for the CDR3 is TGCGCCAGCAGCTTGGATTTACAGGGGGGCGAGCAGTACTTC.

V and J are TRBV7-3 and TRBJ2-1, with D perhaps TRBD1 (6 bases). The CDR3 totals 15 residues. V dropped 0 bases and J dropped 3 bases, with 9 bases sitting between them. The germline gives CDR1 SGHTA, CDR2 FQGTGA. The CDR3 loop is CASSLTPGVYNEQFF. CDR3 in DNA: TGTGCCAGCAGCTTAACCCCAGGGGTCTACAATGAGCAGTTCTTC.

The CDR3: CASSPSGTGSGYTF. The DNA of the CDR3 is TGTGCCAGCTCACCATCCGGGACAGGGTCTGGCTACACCTTC. The rearrangement links TRBV18 to TRBJ1-2; TRBD1 matches at 9 bases. The V and J ends lost 2 bases and 7 bases, in that order; junction bases with no gene match: 5. The CDR3 totals 14 residues. Germline V gene sequence: CDR1 KGHSH, CDR2 LQKENI.

CDR3 loop: CASSEEGNTEAFF. CDR3 nucleotide sequence: TGTGCCAGCAGTGAGGAGGGTAACACTGAAGCTTTCTTT. The chain uses TRBV2 and TRBJ1-1, with D hard to call. The V end was cut by 3 bases, the J end by 2 bases, with 7 bases between. The CDR3 extends over 13 amino acids. CDR1 SNHLY and CDR2 FYNNEI come from the germline V gene.

The CDR3 DNA reads TGTGCCATCCGGGTTAGAAGTCACACAGATACGCAGTATTTT. It encodes CAIRVRSHTDTQYF. The rearrangement links TRBV10-3 to TRBJ2-3; unclear D gene. V lost 8 bases and J lost 2, with 14 bases in between. This CDR3 has 14 amino acids. Germline V gene lookup returns CDR1 ENHRY and CDR2 SYGVKD.

This chain uses TRBV28 with TRBJ2-7, with D tentatively TRBD2 (5 bases). The CDR3 spans 11 residues. V gave up 1 base and J gave up 8 bases, with 6 bases separating them. The germline gives CDR1 MDHEN, CDR2 SYDVKM. The CDR3 reads CASSLSSKQYF. For the CDR3, the DNA is TGTGCCAGCAGTTTATCTAGCAAGCAGTACTTC.

The chain uses TRBV14 and TRBJ2-2; 15 bases match TRBD2. Per germline, CDR1 SGHDN and CDR2 FVKESK. This CDR3 contains 18 residues. Trimming removed 4 bases from V and 5 bases from J; junction bases left unmatched: 8. The CDR3 is CASSRFGTSGGRTGELFF. The CDR3 coding sequence is TGTGCCAGCAGCCGCTTCGGGACTAGCGGGGGGAGGACCGGGGAGCTGTTTTTT. Complete variable domain (other parts from reference TRBV14 and TRBJ2-2): EAGVTQFPSHSVIEKGQTVTLRCDPISGHDNLYWYRRVMGKEIKFLLHFVKESKQDESGMPNNRFLAERTGGTYSTLKVQPAELEDSGVYFCASSRFGTSGGRTGELFFGEGSRLTVL.